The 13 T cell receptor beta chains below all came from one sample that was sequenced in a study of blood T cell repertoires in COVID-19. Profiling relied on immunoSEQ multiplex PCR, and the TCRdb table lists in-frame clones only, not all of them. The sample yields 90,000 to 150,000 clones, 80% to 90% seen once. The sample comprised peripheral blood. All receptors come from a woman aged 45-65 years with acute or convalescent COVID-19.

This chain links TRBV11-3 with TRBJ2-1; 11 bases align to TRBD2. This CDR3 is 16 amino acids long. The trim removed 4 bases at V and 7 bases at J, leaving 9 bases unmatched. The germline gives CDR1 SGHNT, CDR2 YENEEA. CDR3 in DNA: TGTGCCAGCAGCTCCAGATTAGCGGGGGGGCCAAATGAGCAGTTCTTC. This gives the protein CASSSRLAGGPNEQFF.

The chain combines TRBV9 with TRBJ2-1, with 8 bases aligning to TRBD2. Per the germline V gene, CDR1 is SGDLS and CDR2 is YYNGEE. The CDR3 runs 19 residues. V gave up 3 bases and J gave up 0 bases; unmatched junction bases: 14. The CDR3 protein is CASSAPYLERGYSYNEQFF. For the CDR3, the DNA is TGTGCCAGCAGCGCCCCCTACCTTGAGCGGGGGTACTCCTACAATGAGCAGTTCTTC.

CDR3 coding DNA: TGTGCCAGCAGCTTCGGGACAGGGGGCTCACCCCTCCACTTT. Protein product: CASSFGTGGSPLHF. The rearrangement joins TRBV9 to TRBJ1-6; 12 nucleotides align to TRBD1. CDR3 length: 14 residues. The V gene end was trimmed by 4 bases and the J gene end by 10 bases; junction bases not matched to a gene: 3. Germline assignment: CDR1 SGDLS and CDR2 YYNGEE.

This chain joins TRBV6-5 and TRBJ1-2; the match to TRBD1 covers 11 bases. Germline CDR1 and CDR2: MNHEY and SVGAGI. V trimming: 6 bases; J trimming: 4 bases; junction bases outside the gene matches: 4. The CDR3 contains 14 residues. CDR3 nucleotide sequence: TGTGCCAGCAGGGGACAGGGGGTAACCTATGGCTACACCTTC. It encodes CASRGQGVTYGYTF.

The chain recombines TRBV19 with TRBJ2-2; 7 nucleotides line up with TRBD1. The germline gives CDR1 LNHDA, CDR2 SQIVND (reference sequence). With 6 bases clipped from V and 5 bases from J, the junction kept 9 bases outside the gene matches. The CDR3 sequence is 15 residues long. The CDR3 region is CASSRQGSLTGELFF. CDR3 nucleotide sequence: TGTGCCAGTAGCAGACAGGGAAGTCTGACCGGGGAGCTGTTTTTT. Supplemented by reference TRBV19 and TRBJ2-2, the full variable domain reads DGGITQSPKYLFRKEGQNVTLSCEQNLNHDAMYWYRQDPGQGLRLIYYSQIVNDFQKGDIAEGYSVSREKKESFPLTVTSAQKNPTAFYLCASSRQGSLTGELFFGEGSRLTVL.

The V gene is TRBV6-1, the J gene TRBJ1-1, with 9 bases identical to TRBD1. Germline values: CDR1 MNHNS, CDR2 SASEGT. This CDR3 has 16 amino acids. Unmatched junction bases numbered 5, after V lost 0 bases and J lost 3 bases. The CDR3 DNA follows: TGTGCCAGCAGTGAAGCCGGACAGGGGTGGGACACTGAAGCTTTCTTT. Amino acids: CASSEAGQGWDTEAFF.

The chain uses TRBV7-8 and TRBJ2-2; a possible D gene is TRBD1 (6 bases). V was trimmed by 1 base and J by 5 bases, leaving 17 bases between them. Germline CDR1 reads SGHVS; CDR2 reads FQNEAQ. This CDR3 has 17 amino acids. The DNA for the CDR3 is TGTGCCAGCAGCTTAGACTGGGGGACAATGGGTACCGGGGAGCTGTTTTTT. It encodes CASSLDWGTMGTGELFF.

The CDR3 spells CASSDTIIEPGSGNEKLFF. The DNA of the CDR3 is TGTGCCAGCAGCGACACCATTATAGAACCGGGAAGCGGTAATGAAAAACTGTTTTTT. The chain recombines TRBV9 with TRBJ1-4; D is unclear. Germline lookup yields CDR1 SGDLS and CDR2 YYNGEE. Trimming cost V 3 bases and J 4 bases, with 25 bases left between them. The CDR3 spans 19 residues.

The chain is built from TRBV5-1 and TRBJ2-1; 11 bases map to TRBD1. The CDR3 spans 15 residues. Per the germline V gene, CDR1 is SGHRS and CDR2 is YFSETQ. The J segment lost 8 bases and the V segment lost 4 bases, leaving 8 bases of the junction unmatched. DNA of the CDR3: TGCGCCAGCAGCCCCCCCAGGACAGGGGGCGATGAGCAGTTCTTC. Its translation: CASSPPRTGGDEQFF.

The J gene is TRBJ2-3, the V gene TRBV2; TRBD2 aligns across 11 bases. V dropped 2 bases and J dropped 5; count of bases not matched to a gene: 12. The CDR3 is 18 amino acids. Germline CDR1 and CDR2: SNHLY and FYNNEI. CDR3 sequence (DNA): TGTGCCAGCAGTGAACTTAGCGGGAGGGCCCTCAGTATAGATACGCAGTATTTT. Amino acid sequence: CASSELSGRALSIDTQYF. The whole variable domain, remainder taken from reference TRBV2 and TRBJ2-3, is EPEVTQTPSHQVTQMGQEVILRCVPISNHLYFYWYRQILGQKVEFLVSFYNNEISEKSEIFDDQFSVERPDGSNFTLKIRSTKLEDSAMYFCASSELSGRALSIDTQYFGPGTRLTVL.

The CDR3 DNA reads TGCGCCAGCAGCTTGGCAGGGAAAATGAACACTGAAGCTTTCTTT. This codes for CASSLAGKMNTEAFF. This chain connects TRBV5-1 to TRBJ1-1; the D gene is possibly TRBD1 (5 bases). Germline V lookup: CDR1 SGHRS, CDR2 YFSETQ. This CDR3 has 15 residues. Trimming stripped 0 bases from V and 0 bases from J, with 9 bases between.

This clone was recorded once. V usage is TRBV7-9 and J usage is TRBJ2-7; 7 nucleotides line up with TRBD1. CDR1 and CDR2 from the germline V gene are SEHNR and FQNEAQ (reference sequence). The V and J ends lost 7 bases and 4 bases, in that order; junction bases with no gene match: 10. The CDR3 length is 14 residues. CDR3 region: CASTYTGDQYEQYF. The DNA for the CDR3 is TGTGCCAGCACTTATACAGGGGACCAATACGAGCAGTACTTC. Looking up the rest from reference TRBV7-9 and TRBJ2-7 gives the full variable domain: DTGVSQNPRHKITKRGQNVTFRCDPISEHNRLYWYRQTLGQGPEFLTYFQNEAQLEKSRLLSDRFSAERPKGSFSTLEIQRTEQGDSAMYLCASTYTGDQYEQYFGPGTRLTVT.

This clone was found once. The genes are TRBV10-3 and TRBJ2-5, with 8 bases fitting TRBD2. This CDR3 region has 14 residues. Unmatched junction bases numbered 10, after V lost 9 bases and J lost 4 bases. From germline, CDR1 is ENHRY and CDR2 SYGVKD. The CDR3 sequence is CAIRAGAGSETQYF. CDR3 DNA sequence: TGTGCCATTAGAGCGGGAGCGGGGTCAGAGACCCAGTACTTC.